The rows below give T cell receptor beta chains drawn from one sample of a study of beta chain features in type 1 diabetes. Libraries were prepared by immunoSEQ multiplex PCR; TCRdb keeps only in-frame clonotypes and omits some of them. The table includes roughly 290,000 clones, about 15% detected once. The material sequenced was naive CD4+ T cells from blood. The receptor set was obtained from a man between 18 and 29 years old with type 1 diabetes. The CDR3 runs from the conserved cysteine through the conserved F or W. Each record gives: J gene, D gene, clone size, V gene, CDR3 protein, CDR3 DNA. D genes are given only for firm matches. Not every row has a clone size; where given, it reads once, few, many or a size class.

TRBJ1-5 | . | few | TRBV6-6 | CASLPGHRYQPQHF | TGTGCCAGCTTACCGGGACACCGATATCAGCCCCAGCATTTT
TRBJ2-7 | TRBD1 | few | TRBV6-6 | CASRATGPYEQYF | TGTGCCAGCAGGGCGACAGGGCCCTACGAGCAGTACTTC
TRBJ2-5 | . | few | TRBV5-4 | CASSLAYSQGTQYF | TGTGCCAGCAGCTTGGCCTATAGCCAAGGGACCCAGTACTTC
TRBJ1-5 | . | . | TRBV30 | CAWSVLQGNQPQHF | TGTGCCTGGAGTGTTTTGCAGGGCAATCAGCCCCAGCATTTT
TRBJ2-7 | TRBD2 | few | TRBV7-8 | CASSLVGGLATYEQYF | TGTGCCAGCAGCTTAGTGGGGGGACTAGCAACCTACGAGCAGTACTTC
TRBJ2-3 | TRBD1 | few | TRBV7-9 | CASSFIPQGQGTDTQYF | TGTGCCAGCAGCTTTATACCACAGGGACAGGGGACAGATACGCAGTATTTT
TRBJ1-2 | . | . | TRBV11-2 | CASSLDGLGGYTF | TGTGCCAGCAGCTTAGACGGACTTGGGGGCTACACCTTC
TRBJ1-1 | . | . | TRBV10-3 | CAISEGAHLTNTEAFF | TGTGCCATCAGTGAGGGGGCCCACCTAACGAACACTGAAGCTTTCTTT
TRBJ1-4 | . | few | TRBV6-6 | CASGQINEKLFF | TGTGCCAGCGGGCAGATTAATGAAAAACTGTTTTTT
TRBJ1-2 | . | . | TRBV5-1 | CASSLDSLNYGYTF | TGCGCCAGCAGCTTGGACAGCCTGAACTATGGCTACACCTTC
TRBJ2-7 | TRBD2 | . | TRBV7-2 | CASSPSASGGYYEQYF | TGTGCCAGCAGCCCCTCTGCTAGCGGGGGTTATTACGAGCAGTACTTC
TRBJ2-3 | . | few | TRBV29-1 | CSGRWLLPGDTQYF | TGCAGCGGGAGGTGGCTCTTACCTGGGGATACGCAGTATTTT
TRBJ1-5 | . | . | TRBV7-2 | CASSLRQGGFQPQHF | TGTGCCAGCAGCTTAAGGCAGGGAGGATTTCAGCCCCAGCATTTT
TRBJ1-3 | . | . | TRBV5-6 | CASSLFQRAPSGNTIYF | TGTGCCAGCAGCTTGTTCCAGCGGGCACCCTCTGGAAACACCATATATTTT
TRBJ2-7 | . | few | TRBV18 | CASSPVDPSYEQYF | TGTGCCAGCTCACCGGTAGATCCCTCCTACGAGCAGTACTTC
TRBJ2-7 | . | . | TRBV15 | CAASRDQDSEQYF | TGTGCCGCCAGCAGAGATCAGGACTCGGAGCAGTACTTC
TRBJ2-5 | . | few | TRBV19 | CASSLITGTPKETQYF | TGTGCCAGTAGCCTGATTACCGGGACACCTAAAGAGACCCAGTACTTC
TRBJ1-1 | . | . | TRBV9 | CASSVASGSTEAFF | TGTGCCAGCAGCGTAGCTTCGGGTAGCACTGAAGCTTTCTTT
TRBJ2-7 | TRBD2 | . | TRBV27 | CASSRGRRGGHEQYF | TGTGCCAGCAGCCGAGGCCGTCGGGGGGGCCACGAGCAGTACTTC
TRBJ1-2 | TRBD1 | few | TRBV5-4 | CASSLGSGTAYGYTF | TGTGCCAGCAGCTTGGGGTCCGGGACAGCCTATGGCTACACCTTC
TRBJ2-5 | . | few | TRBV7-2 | CASSLNGGPETQYF | TGTGCCAGCAGCTTAAACGGGGGGCCGGAGACCCAGTACTTC
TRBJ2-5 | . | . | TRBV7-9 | CASSLAGLEETQYF | TGTGCCAGCAGCTTGGCGGGGTTGGAAGAGACCCAGTACTTC
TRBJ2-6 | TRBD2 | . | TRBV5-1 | CASSLGLAGGPGANVLTF | TGCGCCAGCAGCTTGGGACTAGCGGGAGGGCCTGGGGCCAACGTCCTGACTTTC
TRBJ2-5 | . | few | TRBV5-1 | CASRLRGVRETQYF | TGCGCCAGCAGATTACGTGGAGTGAGAGAGACCCAGTACTTC
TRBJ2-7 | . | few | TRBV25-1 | CASSESPSYEQYF | TGTGCCAGCAGTGAATCCCCTTCCTACGAGCAGTACTTC
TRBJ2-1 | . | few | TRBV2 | CASSGTRGKTDEQFF | TGTGCCAGCTCTGGGACTCGGGGAAAAACCGATGAGCAGTTCTTC
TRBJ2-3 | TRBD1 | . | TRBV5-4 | CASSSKTGEDTQYF | TGTGCCAGCAGTTCTAAAACAGGGGAAGATACGCAGTATTTT
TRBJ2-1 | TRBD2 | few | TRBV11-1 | CASSLQGLAGRRDEQFF | TGTGCCAGCAGCCTACAAGGACTAGCGGGACGACGGGATGAGCAGTTCTTC
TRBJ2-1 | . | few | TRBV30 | CAWSGGLRFF | TGTGCCTGGAGCGGGGGGCTTAGGTTCTTC
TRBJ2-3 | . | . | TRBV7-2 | CASSTGRAGSTDTQYF | TGTGCCAGCAGCACGGGTCGGGCGGGTAGCACAGATACGCAGTATTTT
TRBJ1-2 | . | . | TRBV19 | CASNSGAYGYTF | TGTGCCAGTAACTCAGGGGCCTATGGCTACACCTTC
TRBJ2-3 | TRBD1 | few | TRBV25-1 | CASTGQGGGGTQYF | TGTGCCAGCACCGGACAGGGTGGAGGGGGTACGCAGTATTTT
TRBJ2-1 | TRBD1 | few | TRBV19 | CATLKTGAANEQFF | TGTGCCACTTTGAAGACAGGGGCGGCCAATGAGCAGTTCTTC
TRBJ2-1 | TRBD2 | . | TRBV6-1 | CASSFSGSRWNEQFF | TGTGCCAGCAGCTTTAGCGGGAGCCGGTGGAATGAGCAGTTCTTC
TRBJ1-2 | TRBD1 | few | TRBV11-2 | CASSLWTGMNYGYTF | TGTGCCAGCAGTCTGTGGACAGGGATGAACTATGGCTACACCTTC
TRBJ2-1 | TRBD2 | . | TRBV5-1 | CASTRTSGGSNEQFF | TGCGCCAGCACCAGGACTAGCGGGGGGTCCAATGAGCAGTTCTTC
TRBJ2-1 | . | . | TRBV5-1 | CASSAAGGYNEQFF | TGCGCCAGCAGCGCAGCCGGGGGCTACAATGAGCAGTTCTTC
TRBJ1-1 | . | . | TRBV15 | CATSAHEGDTEAFF | TGTGCCACCAGCGCACACGAAGGGGACACTGAAGCTTTCTTT
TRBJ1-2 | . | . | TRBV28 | CASSLASYGYTF | TGTGCCAGCAGTTTAGCGTCTTATGGCTACACCTTC
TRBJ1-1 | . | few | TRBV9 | CASSVGQTEAFF | TGTGCCAGCAGCGTAGGACAGACTGAAGCTTTCTTT
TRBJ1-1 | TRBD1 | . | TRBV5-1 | CASSWGTGGGEAFF | TGCGCCAGCAGCTGGGGGACAGGGGGCGGTGAAGCTTTCTTT
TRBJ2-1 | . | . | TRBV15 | CATSRDGVGSKFF | TGTGCCACCAGCAGAGATGGGGTCGGGAGCAAGTTCTTC
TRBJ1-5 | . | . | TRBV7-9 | CASSLSTGINQPQHF | TGTGCCAGCAGCTTATCAACAGGAATCAATCAGCCCCAGCATTTT
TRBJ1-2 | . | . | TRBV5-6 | CASSLAGHGYTF | TGTGCCAGCAGCTTGGCAGGGCACGGCTACACCTTC
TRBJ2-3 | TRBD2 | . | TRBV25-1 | CASSGSGGGYTDTQYF | TGTGCCAGCAGTGGGAGCGGGGGCGGCTACACAGATACGCAGTATTTT
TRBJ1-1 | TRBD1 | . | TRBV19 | CASTRGQGATEAFF | TGTGCCAGTACCCGGGGACAGGGGGCCACTGAAGCTTTCTTT
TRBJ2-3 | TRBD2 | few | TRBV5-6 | CASSPGTRSTDTQYF | TGTGCCAGCAGCCCAGGGACTAGATCCACAGATACGCAGTATTTT
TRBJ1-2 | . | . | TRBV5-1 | CASSEPGQRGYTF | TGCGCCAGCAGCGAACCGGGACAAAGGGGCTACACCTTC
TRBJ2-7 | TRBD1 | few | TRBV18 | CASSPPGQGPYEQYF | TGTGCCAGCTCACCACCGGGACAGGGACCCTACGAGCAGTACTTC
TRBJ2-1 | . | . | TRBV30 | CAWNGYHNEQFF | TGTGCCTGGAACGGGTACCACAATGAGCAGTTCTTC
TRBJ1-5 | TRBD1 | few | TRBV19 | CASTHGQGTQPQHF | TGTGCCAGTACCCACGGACAGGGCACTCAGCCCCAGCATTTT